The 29 T cell receptor beta chains given below trace back to one sample, sequenced in a study of regulatory T cells in long-lasting Graves disease. CDR3-region Arm-PCR and iRepertoire HTBI primers produced the TCR beta libraries. Each CDR3 protein is one row after TCRdb ran MiXCR on the multiplex PCR reads. The table lists more than 350,000 distinct CDR3 sequences, more than 13% of them singletons. As for time point: newly diagnosed GD, antithyroid drugs for less than 3 months. Scientists built the TCR library using RNA that was extracted from PBMCs. Separately, the same data were catalogued under a study of T cells in Graves' hyperthyroidism and ophthalmopathy.

This material consisted of peripheral blood mononuclear cells (PBMCs), taken at new diagnosis, from a patient treated with antithyroid drugs. The origin of the receptors is a young woman with Graves disease.

This clonotype was recorded at least ten times. V and J are TRBV11-3 and TRBJ2-1; TRBD2 agrees at 10 bases. CDR3 size: 16 residues. CDR1 and CDR2 from the germline V gene are SGHNT and YENEEA. Unmatched junction bases numbered 11, after V lost 7 bases and J lost 5 bases. The CDR3 DNA reads TGTGCCAGCATGGATCCTTGGACTAGCGGTAACAATGAGCAGTTCTTC. Protein: CASMDPWTSGNNEQFF.

The rearrangement links TRBV5-1 to TRBJ2-1; D is undetermined. The germline V gene has CDR1 SGHRS and CDR2 YFSETQ. This CDR3 region has 14 residues. V was clipped by 0 bases and J by 4 bases, with 8 bases between them. This chain's CDR3 is CASSLVAGYNEQFF. In nucleotides, the CDR3 is TGCGCCAGCAGCTTGGTAGCCGGTTACAATGAGCAGTTCTTC.

In this sample, this clonotype turned up many times. The chain joins TRBV20-1 to TRBJ1-6, with 9 bases fitting TRBD1. The ends lost 2 bases at V and 11 bases at J; junction bases unmatched: 13. This CDR3 contains 16 residues. Germline assignment: CDR1 DFQATT and CDR2 SNEGSKA (reference sequence). The CDR3: CSARRTGDYLGAPLHF. The CDR3 DNA reads as TGCAGTGCTAGACGGACAGGGGACTACTTAGGAGCACCCCTCCACTTT.

This clonotype was counted many times. The genes are TRBV24-1 and TRBJ2-3; 9 bases line up with TRBD2. V shed 3 bases, J shed 5 bases, and the junction held 11 bases outside the gene matches. Germline V gene sequence: CDR1 KGHDR, CDR2 SFDVKD. The CDR3 totals 17 residues. The CDR3: CATSDPELAGGGDTQYF. CDR3 in DNA: TGTGCCACCAGTGATCCTGAACTAGCGGGTGGAGGAGATACGCAGTATTTT.

J is TRBJ2-1 and V is TRBV5-1; TRBD2 agrees at 14 bases. The CDR3 sequence is 19 residues long. Trimming cost V 3 bases and J 3 bases; bases outside gene matches: 11. The germline V gene encodes CDR1 SGHRS and CDR2 YFSETQ. Here the CDR3 DNA reads TGCGCCAGCAGCTCGGATGGGACTAGCGGGAGTTGTAACTACAATGAGCAGTTCTTC. Amino acids: CASSSDGTSGSCNYNEQFF.

This clonotype has at least ten counts. The J gene is TRBJ2-1, the V gene TRBV11-3; 14 positions match TRBD2. V lost 4 bases to trimming and J lost 10 bases; unmatched junction nucleotides: 9. The CDR3 length is 16 residues. Germline CDR1 and CDR2: SGHNT and YENEEA. The CDR3 DNA follows: TGTGCCAGCAGCTCCCCCGGGACTAGCGGGAGTCAGGAGCAGTTCTTC. Amino acid sequence: CASSSPGTSGSQEQFF. The full variable domain, with the rest looked up from reference TRBV11-3 and TRBJ2-1, is EAGVVQSPRYKIIEKKQPVAFWCNPISGHNTLYWYLQNLGQGPELLIRYENEEAVDDSQLPKDRFSAERLKGVDSTLKIQPAELGDSAVYLCASSSPGTSGSQEQFFGPGTRLTVL.

The table lists this clonotype with many counts. This chain connects TRBV10-1 to TRBJ2-5; 12 nucleotides match TRBD2. The better agreement between TRBJ2-1 and the DNA end casts doubt on the J call. The CDR3 has 16 amino acids. Germline V CDR1 and CDR2: WNHNN, SYGVQD (reference sequence). The CDR3 DNA reads as TGCGCCAGCAGTGAGTCGACTAGCGGGAGAAGAAGTGAGCAGTTCTTC. It specifies CASSESTSGRRSEQFF.

This clonotype appeared a few times. V usage is TRBV9 and J usage is TRBJ1-2; 10 positions agree with TRBD1. The CDR3 totals 14 residues. V lost 3 bases and J lost 8; bases outside the gene matches: 7. Germline loops: CDR1 SGDLS, CDR2 YYNGEE. CDR3 DNA sequence: TGTGCCAGCAGCGCAAGACAGGGGGCGAAGGGCTACACCTTC. Its protein product is CASSARQGAKGYTF.

The V call is TRBV6-5, the J call TRBJ2-3, with TRBD2 identical over 10 bases. The CDR3 contains 16 residues. The germline CDR1 and CDR2 sequences are MNHEY and SVGAGI. V shed 2 bases and J 1 base; nucleotides not matched to a gene: 3. In DNA form, the CDR3 reads TGTGCCAGCAGTTACGTCGGGACTAGCGGCACAGATACGCAGTATTTT. This sequence encodes CASSYVGTSGTDTQYF.

V usage is TRBV28 and J usage is TRBJ1-6; D unclear. CDR3 length: 15 residues. Germline CDR1 is MDHEN and CDR2 is SYDVKM. The ends were cut back, 2 bases at V and 7 bases at J, with 12 bases in the middle. The CDR3 region is CASSLRIAGNSPLHF. In DNA, the CDR3 is TGTGCCAGCAGTTTAAGGATAGCGGGAAATTCACCCCTCCACTTT.

This clonotype showed up many times. The gene calls are TRBV28 and TRBJ2-5; 12 nucleotides line up with TRBD2. V was pared by 4 bases and J by 5 bases, with 11 bases of the junction left unmatched. Per the germline V gene, CDR1 is MDHEN and CDR2 is SYDVKM. CDR3 length equals 17 residues. CDR3 residues: CASSSLRLAGDRETQYF. DNA of the CDR3: TGTGCCAGCAGTTCTCTCCGACTAGCGGGAGATCGGGAGACCCAGTACTTC. Filled out from reference TRBV28 and TRBJ2-5, the complete variable domain reads DVKVTQSSRYLVKRTGEKVFLECVQDMDHENMFWYRQDPGLGLRLIYFSYDVKMKEKGDIPEGYSVSREKKERFSLILESASTNQTSMYLCASSSLRLAGDRETQYFGPGTRLLVL.

The genes are TRBV4-1 and TRBJ2-2; D may be TRBD1 (5 bases). The germline V and J ends were trimmed by 3 bases and 3 bases, with 14 bases remaining between them. Per the germline V gene, CDR1 is MGHRA and CDR2 is YSYEKL. This CDR3 comprises 16 residues. The CDR3 nucleotides read TGCGCCAGCAGCCACCTCAAGGGGATTTACACCGGGGAGCTGTTTTTT. This translates into CASSHLKGIYTGELFF.

The rearrangement uses TRBV19 and TRBJ2-7, with D perhaps TRBD1 or TRBD2 (5 bases each). The length of the CDR3 is 15 residues. The V gene's germline CDR1 is LNHDA and CDR2 SQIVND (reference sequence). V shed 4 bases and J shed 0 bases, with 13 bases lying between them. CDR3 sequence reads: CASSTRDVSSYEQYF. As DNA, the CDR3 is TGTGCCAGTAGTACCCGGGACGTCAGCTCCTACGAGCAGTACTTC.

This chain uses TRBV28 with TRBJ2-2, with 7 bases lining up with TRBD1. This CDR3 spans 14 amino acids. The ends lost 6 bases at V and 6 bases at J; junction bases unmatched: 7. In germline, CDR1 is MDHEN, CDR2 SYDVKM. The CDR3 reads CASRTEGAAGELFF. As DNA, the CDR3 is TGTGCCAGCAGGACTGAGGGGGCGGCCGGGGAGCTGTTTTTT.

This clonotype was seen more than once but under ten times. The V call is TRBV5-5, the J call TRBJ2-3, with 10 bases that match TRBD2. This CDR3 contains 16 residues. The V segment lost 6 bases and the J segment 3 bases; nucleotides outside the gene matches: 10. Germline V gene lookup returns CDR1 SGHKS and CDR2 YYEKEE (reference sequence). DNA for the CDR3: TGTGCCAGCAAAGCGATAGCGGGAGGTATGACAGATACGCAGTATTTT. Protein sequence: CASKAIAGGMTDTQYF.

V gene TRBV20-1 combines with J gene TRBJ2-1; D unresolved. This CDR3 contains 15 residues. V was shortened by 6 bases and J by 4 bases, with 19 bases between the two germline ends. Germline loops: CDR1 DFQATT, CDR2 SNEGSKA (reference sequence). CDR3 nucleotides: TGCAGTGCCCCCCCGTCGACCACCTCATACAATGAGCAGTTCTTC. It encodes CSAPPSTTSYNEQFF.

This clonotype was counted only a few times. The V call is TRBV4-1, the J call TRBJ1-6; 7 nucleotides align to TRBD1. Per germline, CDR1 MGHRA and CDR2 YSYEKL. The CDR3 consists of 20 residues. Trimming removed 3 bases from V and 0 bases from J; junction bases left unmatched: 14. CDR3 nucleotide sequence: TGCGCCAGCAGCCAGGACCCGACAGGGAGACCGAGCTCCTATAATTCACCCCTCCACTTT. Translating it yields CASSQDPTGRPSSYNSPLHF.

This clonotype was found a few times. This chain connects TRBV18 to TRBJ2-1, with 7 positions matching TRBD2. The CDR3 has 14 amino acids. Unmatched junction bases numbered 4, after V lost 3 bases and J lost 5 bases. From germline, CDR1 is KGHSH and CDR2 LQKENI. Here the CDR3 DNA reads TGTGCCAGCTCACCGGTAGCGGGTGACAATGAGCAGTTCTTC. It specifies CASSPVAGDNEQFF.

Only a few counts were recorded for this clonotype. This chain links TRBV29-1 with TRBJ2-3; D unresolved. V lost 4 bases and J 6 bases, leaving 23 bases between the germline ends. The CDR3 consists of 16 residues. The V gene's germline CDR1 is SQVTM and CDR2 ANQGSEA. For the CDR3, the DNA is TGCAGCGTTGGGACCACGTCCTTCTTCTCTGTCGATACGCAGTATTTT. Amino acids: CSVGTTSFFSVDTQYF.

This clonotype was found many times. The V and J genes are TRBV30 and TRBJ2-3, with D unclear. CDR1 is GTSNPN and CDR2 is SVGIG in the germline V gene (reference sequence). The CDR3 loop spans 13 amino acids. Trimming stripped 5 bases from V and 1 base from J, with 10 bases between. The CDR3 nucleotides are TGTGCCTGGCCAGGTTGGGGCACAGATACGCAGTATTTT. It yields the protein CAWPGWGTDTQYF.

The sample holds many counts of this clonotype. The rearrangement links TRBV12-5 to TRBJ2-3; D gene uncertain. The CDR3 has 13 amino acids. Germline assignment: CDR1 LGHNT and CDR2 FRNRAP. Trimming removed 5 bases from V and 6 bases from J, with 12 bases in between. The CDR3 DNA reads TGTGCTAGTGGTCAATCCCCTGGGGATACGCAGTATTTT. Protein sequence: CASGQSPGDTQYF.

This chain links TRBV9 with TRBJ2-5, with 8 bases lining up with TRBD2. Germline assignment: CDR1 SGDLS and CDR2 YYNGEE. V shed 2 bases and J 2 bases; nucleotides not matched to a gene: 5. This CDR3 comprises 15 residues. This CDR3 is CASSVSTSAQETQYF. In DNA, the CDR3 is TGTGCCAGCAGCGTTTCGACTAGCGCTCAAGAGACCCAGTACTTC. The whole variable domain, remainder taken from reference TRBV9 and TRBJ2-5, is DSGVTQTPKHLITATGQRVTLRCSPRSGDLSVYWYQQSLDQGLQFLIQYYNGEERAKGNILERFSAQQFPDLHSELNLSSLELGDSALYFCASSVSTSAQETQYFGPGTRLLVL.

This clonotype was seen ten or more times. The rearrangement links TRBV20-1 to TRBJ2-1; the match to TRBD1 covers 8 bases. V gave up 6 bases and J gave up 8 bases; unmatched junction bases: 12. The CDR3 extends over 14 amino acids. The germline V gene has CDR1 DFQATT and CDR2 SNEGSKA (reference sequence). The CDR3 coding sequence is TGCAGTGCCAACCCCCGGACAGGGCGGGATGAGCAGTTCTTC. Translation: CSANPRTGRDEQFF.

This clonotype has at least ten counts. V and J are TRBV7-9 and TRBJ1-1; D possibly corresponds to TRBD1 (5 bases). V lost 1 base to trimming and J lost 5 bases, with 17 bases between them. In germline, CDR1 is SEHNR, CDR2 FQNEAQ (reference sequence). The CDR3 sequence is 16 residues long. CDR3 in amino acids: CASSLGAGWARTEAFF. CDR3 nucleotide sequence: TGTGCCAGCAGCTTAGGTGCAGGGTGGGCGAGGACTGAAGCTTTCTTT.

This clonotype was seen a few times. Here the CDR3 reads CASSLFSASSYEQYF. CDR3 coding DNA: TGTGCCAGCAGCTTATTTAGCGCGAGCTCCTACGAGCAGTACTTC. This sequence joins TRBV7-2 and TRBJ2-7; D might be TRBD2 (5 bases). V dropped 2 bases and J dropped 0 bases, with 11 bases sitting between them. The length of the CDR3 is 15 residues. Looked up from germline, CDR1 is SGHTA and CDR2 is FQGNSA.

This clonotype occurred many times. This chain uses TRBV13 with TRBJ1-2, with 12 positions matching TRBD1. Trimming took 3 bases from V and 1 from J; bases not matched to a gene: 3. The CDR3 runs to 16 residues. Germline values: CDR1 PRHDT, CDR2 FYEKMQ (reference sequence). CDR3 loop: CASSLGQGALNYGYTF. CDR3 sequence (DNA): TGTGCCAGCAGCTTGGGACAGGGGGCCCTTAACTATGGCTACACCTTC.

This clonotype turned up a few times. This may stem from a read error, because a much larger clone lies one nucleotide away. This chain uses TRBV9 with TRBJ2-2; perhaps TRBD1 as D (6 bases). V gave up 3 bases and J gave up 0 bases, with 6 bases separating them. Germline values: CDR1 SGDLS, CDR2 YYNGEE. CDR3 length equals 14 residues. CDR3 nucleotide sequence: TGTGCCAGCAGCGGGACAGCGAACACCGGGGAGCTGTTTTTT. This codes for CASSGTANTGELFF.

This clonotype came up many times. J is TRBJ1-5 and V is TRBV18, with D unresolved. The CDR3 contains 14 residues. In germline, CDR1 is KGHSH, CDR2 LQKENI. Trimming took off 3 bases at V and 4 bases at J, with 10 bases between the two ends. The CDR3 DNA follows: TGTGCCAGCTCACCCCGGACCTCGAATCAGCCCCAGCATTTT. Encoded protein: CASSPRTSNQPQHF.

There are many counts of this clonotype. The chain couples TRBV18 to TRBJ2-1; TRBD1 is a possible D gene (5 bases). Trimming left V 0 bases short and J 12 bases short, with 9 bases between. Looked up from germline, CDR1 is KGHSH and CDR2 is LQKENI. The CDR3 extends over 12 amino acids. This chain's CDR3 is CASSPPLQGQFF. CDR3 nucleotides: TGTGCCAGCTCACCACCTCTGCAGGGGCAGTTCTTC.